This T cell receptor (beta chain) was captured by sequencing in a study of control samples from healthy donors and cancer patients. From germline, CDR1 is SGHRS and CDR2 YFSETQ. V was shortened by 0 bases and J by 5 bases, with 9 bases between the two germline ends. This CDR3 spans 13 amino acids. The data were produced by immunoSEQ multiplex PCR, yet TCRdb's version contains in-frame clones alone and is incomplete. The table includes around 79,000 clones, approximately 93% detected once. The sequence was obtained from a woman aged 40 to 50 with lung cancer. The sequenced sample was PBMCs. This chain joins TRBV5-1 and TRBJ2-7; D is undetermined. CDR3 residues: CASSLDTSNEQYF. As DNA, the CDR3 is TGCGCCAGCAGCTTGGACACGTCGAACGAGCAGTACTTC. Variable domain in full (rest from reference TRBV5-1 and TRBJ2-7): KAGVTQTPRYLIKTRGQQVTLSCSPISGHRSVSWYQQTPGQGLQFLFEYFSETQRNKGNFPGRFSGRQFSNSRSEMNVSTLELGDSALYLCASSLDTSNEQYFGPGTRLTVT.